Here is one TCR beta chain with its context. Its antigen target is currently unknown. Base qualities are not at hand, and no much larger clone is one base apart. The CDR3 regions of human TCRbeta chains were analyzed by immunosequencing. The original pipeline was this. TCRs in the repertoires were compared against a reference library of SARS-CoV-2-specific TCRs that had been generated with the MIRA antigen-specificity platform. Breadth was defined as the fraction of unique TCRs that were SARS-CoV-2-associated, and depth was defined as the fraction of total T cells that were SARS-CoV-2-associated. Using the MIRA data, each spike-specific TCR was mapped to the spike region that the TCR reacts to and placed in a CD4 or CD8 class. Log10-transformed breadth and depth values were compared by one-way ANOVA with Sidak's multiple comparisons tests. The table comes from immuneACCESS by way of TCRdb, which keeps in-frame sequences with V and J called. Part of the clones is missing from these tables; in studies checked, under half for an unresolved V gene and the rest for unknown reasons. V, J and clone size are taken as reported in that table, and D and trimming were inferred from the DNA itself. This sample holds more than 140,000 clones; 88% were observed only once. The top ten clones comprise roughly 2% of the sample.

The germline V gene (reference sequence) specifies MNHEY as CDR1 and SMNVEV as CDR2. The CDR3 covers 13 residues, taking in both the cysteine and the phenylalanine. Kept here is only the CDR3 DNA, which spans 39 bases and is read in frame from base 1. V is reduced by 6 bases and J by 3 bases, leaving a spacing of 11 bases between them. This sample is part of a study of T cell responses to AZD1222 COVID-19 vaccine listed by TCRdb under 2021. For the wider study: AZD1222 recipients whose second dose came at about 4 weeks and those whose second dose came at about 12 weeks were combined into one group, since spike-specific TCR depth and breadth did not differ between the two schedules. A total of more than 230 trial participants underwent TCR sequencing, of whom 200 to 220 had received two doses of AZD1222 and about 26 had received two doses of the MenACWY control vaccine. Trial participants were enrolled into age subgroups of 18-55, 56-69 and 70-plus years, which contained roughly 140, 27 and 60 TCR-sequenced participants, respectively. The full study reports these points: Spike-specific TCR breadth and depth rose significantly after two AZD1222 doses compared with day 0 and with MenACWY recipients. Conclusions about previously exposed vaccinees were limited because only a handful of AZD1222 recipients were SARS-CoV-2 seropositive at baseline. Participants were mostly white British, with more females than males. The authors suggested clonal diversity may have been underestimated. The 56-69-year group was small, and its depth increase did not reach significance, likely because of low power. Reportedly, almost half of the unique spike-specific TCRs recognized epitopes lying outside the regions that are mutated in the B.1.351 and B.1.1.7 variants. Because no day 14 peak-response samples were available, repertoires were characterized only after the peak T cell response. The vaccine-associated CD4 TCRs covered the entire spike protein, and the dominant responses fell in regions 160-218 and 743-854.

The meaning of the sample's time point label: baseline before first vaccination. The vaccinee samples were drawn from two UK trials, COV001 and COV002, one of which was a single-blind randomized controlled phase 2/3 trial testing AZD1222 (ChAdOx1 nCoV-19) in healthy adults. For TCRbeta chain sequencing, PBMC samples were collected from trial participants at day 0 and at day 28 after the second dose. The clonotype was recovered from an adult in good health. The chain uses TRBV27 and TRBJ1-2; 5 matching bases give a weak D call of TRBD1. The source was peripheral blood, collected on day 0 of AZD1222 vaccination. The encoded CDR3 is CASSLRVHYGYTF. At the DNA level, the sequence is TGTGCCAGCAGCCTCAGGGTGCACTATGGCTACACCTTC.